The 30 T cell receptor beta chains below come from one sample, sequenced in a study of cytomegalovirus exposure and HLA in healthy donors listed by TCRdb under 2017. The library relied on the immunoSEQ multiplex PCR assay. For the multiplex PCR, a mixture combining 60 forward primers for TCR Vbeta segments and 13 reverse primers for TCR Jbeta segments was used. Not all clones reach the TCRdb copy of this immuneACCESS table, which keeps in-frame sequences only. Checked studies attribute under half of the gap to unresolved V genes and leave the rest unexplained. A total of roughly 130,000 clones appear in this sample, less than 85% of them only once. The top ten constitute over 2% of the sample. Material: PBMCs. The receptor source for this set is a woman in her 40s in good health and CMV-seropositive.

The genes are TRBV14 and TRBJ1-2; 8 positions agree with TRBD1. The germline V gene encodes CDR1 SGHDN and CDR2 FVKESK. The trim removed 0 bases at V and 5 bases at J, leaving 5 bases unmatched. The CDR3 covers 15 residues. CDR3 protein: CASSQEDRGGYGYTF. The CDR3 nucleotides are TGTGCCAGCAGCCAAGAAGACAGGGGTGGATATGGCTACACCTTC.

This CDR3 reads CASLAGGATDTQYF. The CDR3 DNA reads as TGTGCCAGCTTAGCGGGAGGAGCCACAGATACGCAGTATTTT. The chain couples TRBV6-1 to TRBJ2-3; 10 nucleotides agree with TRBD2. Losses at the gene ends were 8 bases for V and 2 bases for J; bases not matched to a gene: 4. This CDR3 is built from 14 residues. The germline gives CDR1 MNHNS, CDR2 SASEGT.

The rearrangement joins TRBV10-3 to TRBJ2-2; no clear D. V lost 2 bases, J lost 2 bases, and 9 bases lay in between. The CDR3 is 15 amino acids. Germline loops: CDR1 ENHRY, CDR2 SYGVKD. The CDR3 loop reads CAISEAFINTGELFF. CDR3 in DNA: TGTGCCATCAGTGAGGCGTTCATAAACACCGGGGAGCTGTTTTTT.

The chain couples TRBV5-5 to TRBJ2-5; TRBD2 might be the D (5 bases). This CDR3 region has 18 residues. Trimming took off 2 bases at V and 0 bases at J, with 20 bases between the two ends. Germline CDR1 and CDR2: SGHKS and YYEKEE (reference sequence). The CDR3 region has the DNA TGTGCCAGCAGCTTTTATAGAGGACCGGGGTCCTACCAAGAGACCCAGTACTTC. This gives the protein CASSFYRGPGSYQETQYF.

This clone has a count of ten or more. V gene TRBV30 combines with J gene TRBJ1-4; 10 positions match TRBD1. Germline CDR1 reads GTSNPN; CDR2 reads SVGIG (reference sequence). V trimming: 2 bases; J trimming: 7 bases; junction bases outside the gene matches: 10. CDR3 length: 16 amino acids. The DNA of the CDR3 is TGTGCCTGGAGTTCGACAGGGGGCAGTTTTTTTGAAAAACTGTTTTTT. Translating gives CAWSSTGGSFFEKLFF.

The chain joins TRBV7-2 to TRBJ1-2, with D perhaps TRBD1 (5 bases). CDR1 is SGHTA, CDR2 FQGNSA, per germline. Trimming removed 6 bases from V and 3 bases from J, with 11 bases in between. This CDR3 spans 13 amino acids. The CDR3 spells CASRRGVDYGYTF. In nucleotides, the CDR3 is TGTGCCAGCAGGCGGGGGGTGGACTATGGCTACACCTTC.

This clone was found a few times. The J gene is TRBJ2-2, the V gene TRBV14; TRBD2 agrees at 12 bases. The CDR3 has 17 residues. Trimming took 3 bases from V and 4 from J; bases not matched to a gene: 6. Germline assignment: CDR1 SGHDN and CDR2 FVKESK. CDR3 sequence reads: CASSQALAGGRTGELFF. CDR3 in DNA: TGTGCCAGCAGCCAGGCCCTAGCGGGGGGGCGCACCGGGGAGCTGTTTTTT.

V is TRBV15 and J is TRBJ1-4; 7 positions agree with TRBD1. Germline lookup yields CDR1 LNHNV and CDR2 YYDKDF (reference sequence). The ends lost 4 bases at V and 5 bases at J; junction bases unmatched: 10. The length of the CDR3 is 16 residues. CDR3 coding DNA: TGTGCCACCAGCATCCGACAGGGATCGGGGAATGAAAAACTGTTTTTT. Its protein product is CATSIRQGSGNEKLFF.

V and J are TRBV6-5 and TRBJ1-3, with D possibly being TRBD1 (6 bases). The V gene's germline CDR1 is MNHEY and CDR2 SVGAGI. The germline V and J ends were trimmed by 5 bases and 0 bases, with 8 bases remaining between them. CDR3 length: 14 amino acids. CDR3 residues: CASSRQDSGNTIYF. The CDR3 DNA is TGTGCCAGCAGTAGACAGGACTCTGGAAACACCATATATTTT.

Remarks on this clone: At one end the junction does not follow the germline gene, possibly because of a read error. The chain couples TRBV28 to TRBJ2-5, with D possibly TRBD1 on 6 matching bases. CDR3 length: 13 residues. From germline, CDR1 is MDHEN and CDR2 SYDVKM. CDR3 in DNA: TGTGCCAGCAGCAGGACAGCACAAGAGACCCGGTACTTC. Protein product: CASSRTAQETRYF.

V is TRBV5-1 and J is TRBJ2-3, with 8 positions matching TRBD1. Germline-derived CDR1 and CDR2 are SGHRS and YFSETQ. The CDR3 is 15 residues long. Trimming took 3 bases from V and 3 from J; bases not matched to a gene: 6. This CDR3 reads CASSYRDRSTDTQYF. CDR3 sequence (DNA): TGCGCCAGCAGCTACCGGGACAGGAGTACAGATACGCAGTATTTT.

The CDR3 sequence is CASSFFPTEKAFF. The CDR3 nucleotides are TGTGCCAGCAGCTTTTTTCCGACAGAAAAAGCTTTCTTT. The chain carries TRBV5-4 and TRBJ1-1, with a tentative D call TRBD1 (5 bases). The CDR3 sequence is 13 residues long. Germline assignment: CDR1 SGHNT and CDR2 YYREEE (reference sequence). Trimming cost V 2 bases and J 9 bases, with 14 bases left between them.

The V and J genes are TRBV7-8 and TRBJ2-2, with D perhaps TRBD2 (5 bases). V was clipped by 5 bases and J by 1 base, with 14 bases between them. Germline V gene data show CDR1 as SGHVS and CDR2 as FQNEAQ. The CDR3 has 16 amino acids. The CDR3 reads CASSTSGEWNTGELFF. Written as DNA, the CDR3 is TGTGCCAGCAGCACGAGTGGGGAGTGGAACACCGGGGAGCTGTTTTTT.

The chain employs TRBV30 and TRBJ1-2; D uncertain. The germline V and J ends were trimmed by 0 bases and 6 bases, with 29 bases remaining between them. The CDR3 is 19 residues long. Germline CDR1 reads GTSNPN; CDR2 reads SVGIG (reference sequence). CDR3 loop: CAWSVRRGVDFLIPHGYTF. CDR3 bases: TGTGCCTGGAGTGTACGTCGCGGGGTGGACTTCCTAATACCTCATGGCTACACCTTC.

The gene calls are TRBV7-9 and TRBJ2-3; 12 bases agree with TRBD2. Trimming removed 10 bases from V and 5 bases from J; junction bases left unmatched: 10. CDR3 size: 15 residues. Germline lookup yields CDR1 SEHNR and CDR2 FQNEAQ (reference sequence). The CDR3 region is CATSTSGRTGDTQYF. As DNA, the CDR3 is TGTGCCACCTCTACTAGCGGGAGGACGGGAGATACGCAGTATTTT.

The chain combines TRBV4-1 with TRBJ2-5; tentatively, D is TRBD2 (7 bases). Germline values: CDR1 MGHRA, CDR2 YSYEKL. The V end was cut by 0 bases, the J end by 7 bases, with 15 bases between. This CDR3 region has 15 residues. This chain's CDR3 is CASSQDLGRGGTQYF. DNA for the CDR3: TGCGCCAGCAGCCAAGATCTAGGAAGGGGGGGGACCCAGTACTTC.

This chain uses TRBV7-2 with TRBJ2-3; tentative D call: TRBD2 (6 bases). V was clipped by 4 bases and J by 5 bases, with 16 bases between them. Per the germline V gene, CDR1 is SGHTA and CDR2 is FQGNSA. The CDR3 is 15 amino acids. CDR3 amino acids: CASSSPSGAGDTQYF. The DNA of the CDR3 is TGTGCCAGCAGCTCTCCGTCAGGAGCGGGAGATACGCAGTATTTT. The full variable domain, its missing parts supplied by reference TRBV7-2 and TRBJ2-3, is GAGVSQSPSNKVTEKGKDVELRCDPISGHTALYWYRQSLGQGLEFLIYFQGNSAPDKSGLPSDRFSAERTGGSVSTLTIQRTQQEDSAVYLCASSSPSGAGDTQYFGPGTRLTVL.

This clone was recorded only once. The V gene is TRBV6-4, the J gene TRBJ1-1; D call uncertain. Germline CDR1 reads MRHNA; CDR2 reads SNTAGT. The CDR3 is 13 residues long. The germline V and J ends were trimmed by 6 bases and 4 bases, with 12 bases remaining between them. This chain's CDR3 is CASRLPRSTEAFF. The CDR3 DNA follows: TGTGCCAGCAGGCTGCCCCGGAGCACTGAAGCTTTCTTT.

A single count supports this clone. The CDR3: CASSLSIVSGGIQETQYF. CDR3 DNA: TGTGCCAGCAGTTTATCTATCGTTTCAGGGGGCATTCAAGAGACCCAGTACTTC. The chain links TRBV27 to TRBJ2-5; 8 bases are a match to TRBD1. With 0 bases clipped from V and 2 bases from J, the junction kept 11 bases outside the gene matches. Germline lookup yields CDR1 MNHEY and CDR2 SMNVEV (reference sequence). The CDR3 sequence is 18 residues long.

This clone has more than one count but fewer than ten. The chain uses TRBV30 and TRBJ1-3, with 8 bases fitting TRBD1. The CDR3 has 15 residues. Germline V gene data show CDR1 as GTSNPN and CDR2 as SVGIG (reference sequence). Trimming removed 2 bases from V and 2 bases from J; junction bases left unmatched: 5. For the CDR3, the DNA is TGTGCCTGGAGTCTCCGGACAGGGCCTGGAAACACCATATATTTT. Its translation: CAWSLRTGPGNTIYF.

The J gene is TRBJ2-3, the V gene TRBV5-1; 14 bases line up with TRBD2. The CDR3 consists of 18 residues. CDR1 SGHRS and CDR2 YFSETQ come from the germline V gene. The V gene end was trimmed by 0 bases and the J gene end by 5 bases; junction bases not matched to a gene: 8. The chain's CDR3 is CASSLGLAGGQIRDTQYF. The CDR3 nucleotides read TGCGCCAGCAGCTTGGGACTAGCGGGGGGGCAAATCAGAGATACGCAGTATTTT.

The chain uses TRBV30 and TRBJ1-1; the D is unclear. The ends were cut back, 4 bases at V and 3 bases at J, with 12 bases in the middle. Germline CDR1 is GTSNPN and CDR2 is SVGIG (reference sequence). The CDR3 contains 13 residues. CDR3 protein: CAWNRQRDTEAFF. The DNA for the CDR3 is TGTGCCTGGAATAGGCAGAGGGACACTGAAGCTTTCTTT.

This clone has just one count. This chain links TRBV5-1 with TRBJ2-6; D remains ambiguous. This CDR3 region has 17 residues. With 0 bases removed from V and 1 base from J, the gap between germline ends came to 11 bases. The germline V gene encodes CDR1 SGHRS and CDR2 YFSETQ. CDR3 loop: CASSLDPILSGANVLTF. The CDR3 nucleotides read TGCGCCAGCAGCTTGGACCCTATATTGTCTGGGGCCAACGTCCTGACTTTC.

The J gene is TRBJ2-1, the V gene TRBV7-8; 8 bases match TRBD2. This CDR3 has 20 residues. After removal of 2 bases from V and 1 base from J, the junction contained 16 bases not matched to a gene. Germline assignment: CDR1 SGHVS and CDR2 FQNEAQ. The CDR3 DNA reads TGTGCCAGCAGCTTAAACCCGGGACGGGGGGGGCTCCTTTCCTACAATGAGCAGTTCTTC. This translates into CASSLNPGRGGLLSYNEQFF.

The gene calls are TRBV10-3 and TRBJ2-5; D not certain. Per germline, CDR1 ENHRY and CDR2 SYGVKD. V was trimmed by 6 bases and J by 5 bases, leaving 10 bases between them. CDR3 length: 12 amino acids. Here the CDR3 DNA reads TGTGCCATCAGGGCTGACTCGGAGACCCAGTACTTC. Its translation: CAIRADSETQYF.

In its sample, this clone was seen once. The rearrangement uses TRBV7-8 and TRBJ2-5, with 8 bases lining up with TRBD2. The CDR3 length is 15 residues. In germline, CDR1 is SGHVS, CDR2 FQNEAQ. J was trimmed by 11 bases and V by 8 bases; bases with no gene match: 19. For the CDR3, the DNA is TGTGCCAGCTCCCCCGGGGGGGGAGCGGGAGTCCAGCAGTACTTC. It translates to CASSPGGGAGVQQYF.

The chain has TRBV5-6 and TRBJ2-7; perhaps TRBD1 as D (6 bases). V dropped 5 bases and J dropped 0 bases, with 21 bases sitting between them. The CDR3 is made up of 17 amino acids. Looked up from germline, CDR1 is SGHDT and CDR2 is YYEEEE. This CDR3 reads CASRTGPTGLSSYEQYF. CDR3 in DNA: TGTGCCAGCAGGACCGGGCCCACAGGGCTAAGCTCCTACGAGCAGTACTTC.

The chain is built from TRBV19 and TRBJ1-2; possible D gene TRBD1, 5 bases. CDR3 length: 15 amino acids. V lost 3 bases and J lost 4, with 15 bases in between. From germline, CDR1 is LNHDA and CDR2 SQIVND (reference sequence). The CDR3 region has the DNA TGTGCCAGTAGTATCTCCTCGGGGGGTAGCTATGGCTACACCTTC. Its translation: CASSISSGGSYGYTF.

The chain's CDR3 is CASSPRDREFGEQFF. The CDR3 DNA reads as TGTGCCAGCTCACCTCGGGACAGGGAATTCGGTGAGCAGTTCTTC. V gene TRBV18 combines with J gene TRBJ2-1; 9 bases match TRBD1. Unmatched junction bases numbered 9, after V lost 3 bases and J lost 9 bases. CDR1 is KGHSH and CDR2 is LQKENI in the germline V gene. This CDR3 spans 15 amino acids.

This clone was recorded once. The J gene is TRBJ2-5, the V gene TRBV6-5; 11 bases match TRBD1. The junction had 4 bases not matched to a gene; V was cut back by 6 bases and J by 1 base. CDR3 length equals 15 residues. Germline CDR1 and CDR2: MNHEY and SVGAGI. The CDR3 is CASRTGTGGQETQYF. CDR3 sequence (DNA): TGTGCCAGCAGAACCGGGACAGGGGGCCAAGAGACCCAGTACTTC.